Listed below are T cell receptor beta chains from one sample, sequenced in a study of blood T cell repertoires in COVID-19. Profiling relied on immunoSEQ multiplex PCR, and the TCRdb table lists in-frame clones only, not all of them. The profile shows about 300,000 clones, approximately 84% of them singletons. The sequencing sample was made of PBMCs or T cells enriched from blood (not recorded which). These receptors were obtained from a man in his thirties or forties who had recovered from COVID-19. Each CDR3 is given with its conserved first and last residue. Each record gives: J gene, clone size, D gene, V gene, CDR3 protein. D genes are given only for firm matches. The size field is filled for only some rows; it gives once, few, many or a size class.

J gene: TRBJ1-3
clone size: -
D gene: TRBD1
V gene: TRBV15
CDR3 protein: CATSGQGARAGNTIYF

J gene: TRBJ2-2
clone size: -
D gene: -
V gene: TRBV21-1
CDR3 protein: CASRRLAGESFGGELFF

J gene: TRBJ2-3
clone size: -
D gene: TRBD2
V gene: TRBV4-1
CDR3 protein: CASSHLAGGRGTDTQYF

J gene: TRBJ2-2
clone size: -
D gene: -
V gene: TRBV6-4
CDR3 protein: CASRRENTGELFF

J gene: TRBJ2-2
clone size: -
D gene: TRBD1
V gene: TRBV7-9
CDR3 protein: CASSPRTGENTGELFF

J gene: TRBJ2-1
clone size: -
D gene: -
V gene: TRBV28
CDR3 protein: CASRGTLSYNEQFF

J gene: TRBJ1-5
clone size: -
D gene: TRBD1
V gene: TRBV2
CDR3 protein: CASRGTGDQPQHF

J gene: TRBJ2-1
clone size: once
D gene: -
V gene: TRBV28
CDR3 protein: CASSAGLRYNEQFF

J gene: TRBJ1-4
clone size: few
D gene: -
V gene: TRBV2
CDR3 protein: CASKSTGSTNEKLFF

J gene: TRBJ1-1
clone size: -
D gene: -
V gene: TRBV7-9
CDR3 protein: CASSLALSRRQVEAFF

J gene: TRBJ1-4
clone size: -
D gene: -
V gene: TRBV6-2/TRBV6-3
CDR3 protein: CASSYSSGSTNEKLFF

J gene: TRBJ2-4
clone size: -
D gene: TRBD1
V gene: TRBV19
CDR3 protein: CASSFRDRAQLAKNIQYF

J gene: TRBJ1-1
clone size: once
D gene: -
V gene: TRBV7-2
CDR3 protein: CASSLAAGKEAFF

J gene: TRBJ2-3
clone size: -
D gene: -
V gene: TRBV4-2
CDR3 protein: CASSHPRGGTDTQYF

J gene: TRBJ1-2
clone size: -
D gene: -
V gene: TRBV4-2
CDR3 protein: CASGVGALNYGYTF